This T cell receptor beta chain was identified during a study of control samples from healthy donors and cancer patients (dated by TCRdb to about 2020). The cysteine opens and the phenylalanine closes a CDR3 of 16 amino acids. CDR3 DNA only is kept here, 48 bases in frame from base 1. According to the germline V gene, CDR1 reads SGHDT and CDR2 reads YYEEEE. V is pruned by 0 bases and J by 4 bases, leaving 4 bases of the junction without a gene match. As for this clone: The antigen it recognizes is unknown. No quality values exist for individual bases; no much larger clone is one base distant.

The library was obtained by the immunoSEQ multiplex PCR assay. Imported from immuneACCESS, the table was reduced by TCRdb to in-frame sequences with V and J called. These copies leave out some clones; in studies compared against another copy, an unresolved V gene accounts for under half, and the cause of the remainder is not known. The sample table lists around 150,000 clones, roughly 90% of them with a count of one. Around 12% of the sample lies in the top ten. The sequencing input was blood. Here the chain combines TRBV5-6 and TRBJ1-2, with 12 middle bases fitting TRBD1. The receptor was isolated from a man aged 25-40 years in good health. In nucleotides, the sequence is TGTGCCAGCAGCTTGGGGGGGGGACAGGGGGCCTATGGCTACACCTTC. This translates into CASSLGGGQGAYGYTF. The variable domain in full, with residues beyond the CDR3 obtained from the reference TRBV5-6 and TRBJ1-2 genes, is DAGVTQSPTHLIKTRGQQVTLRCSPKSGHDTVSWYQQALGQGPQFIFQYYEEEERQRGNFPDRFSGHQFPNYSSELNVNALLLGDSALYLCASSLGGGQGAYGYTFGSGTRLTVV.